This TCR beta chain was captured in a study of shared clonotypes between healthy human individuals. The germline V gene has CDR1 SGHRS and CDR2 YFSETQ. Trimming left V 2 bases short and J 0 bases short, with 1 base between. The CDR3 loop spans 12 amino acids. The authors divided CD4+ cells into CD45RA+ naive and CD45RA-negative memory subsets. For this clone: As yet, its antigen is unknown. Distinct nucleotide sequences in the sample also encode this CDR3.

Repertoires were generated with immunoSEQ multiplex PCR, while TCRdb's copy carries only in-frame clones and drops some. The sample has 2 million to 2.5 million clones; approximately 90% are singletons. General study findings and limits: Some clonotypes were shared by all four sorted-subset donors, while others were not shared. The non-shared ones had lower generation probabilities than the shared ones. Sharing of clonotypes among donors was expected to vary with sequencing depth. Naive subsets tended to show greater estimated richness than memory subsets.

The material sequenced was naive CD4+ T cells from PBMCs. Specified subset: CD45RA+ positively selected. The chain employs TRBV5-1 and TRBJ2-3, with no clear D. The TCR sequence derives from a man between 18 and 29 years old in good health. Some clones in this sample may be carry-over from other donors' samples. CDR3 sequence: CASSFSTDTQYF. The CDR3 DNA is TGCGCCAGCAGCTTCAGCACAGATACGCAGTATTTT.